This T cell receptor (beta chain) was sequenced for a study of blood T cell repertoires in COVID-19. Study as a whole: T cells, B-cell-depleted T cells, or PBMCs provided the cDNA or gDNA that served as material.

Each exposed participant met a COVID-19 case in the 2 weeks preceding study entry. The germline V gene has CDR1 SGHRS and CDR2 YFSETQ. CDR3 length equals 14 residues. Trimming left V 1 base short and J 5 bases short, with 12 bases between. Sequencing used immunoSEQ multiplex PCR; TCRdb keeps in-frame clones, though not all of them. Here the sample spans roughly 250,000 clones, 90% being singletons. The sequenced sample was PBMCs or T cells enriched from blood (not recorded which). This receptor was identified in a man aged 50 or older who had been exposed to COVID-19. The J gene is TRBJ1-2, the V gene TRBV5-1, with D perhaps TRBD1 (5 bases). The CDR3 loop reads CASSLQQGYYGYTF. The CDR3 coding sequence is TGCGCCAGCAGCTTGCAGCAGGGATATTATGGCTACACCTTC. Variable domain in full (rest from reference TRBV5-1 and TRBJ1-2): KAGVTQTPRYLIKTRGQQVTLSCSPISGHRSVSWYQQTPGQGLQFLFEYFSETQRNKGNFPGRFSGRQFSNSRSEMNVSTLELGDSALYLCASSLQQGYYGYTFGSGTRLTVV.